What follows are 15 T cell receptor beta chains derived from one specimen sequenced in a study of CD8+ T cells in alopecia areata. Described treatment: oral pan-JAK inhibitor, 5-10 mg twice daily. The authors extracted RNA and reverse transcribed it into cDNA as the sequencing template. The table came from immunoSEQ multiplex PCR; TCRdb's copy has only in-frame clones and leaves some out. The sample consists of over 150,000 clones, 50% to 60% of them appearing once. The sequencing here drew on CD4+ T cells sorted from blood, taken at week 4, from a patient treated with tofacitinib. Receptors were obtained from a human donor with alopecia areata.

The chain links TRBV15 to TRBJ2-7; TRBD1 matches at 10 bases. Germline CDR1 and CDR2: LNHNV and YYDKDF (reference sequence). CDR3 size: 15 residues. V lost 3 bases and J lost 7; bases outside the gene matches: 9. CDR3: CATSREDRGDREQYF. The CDR3 nucleotides read TGTGCCACCAGCAGGGAGGACAGGGGGGATAGAGAGCAGTACTTC.

The J gene is TRBJ2-2, the V gene TRBV10-3, with 7 bases fitting TRBD2. The CDR3 has 14 amino acids. Germline assignment: CDR1 ENHRY and CDR2 SYGVKD. V shed 11 bases and J 1 base; nucleotides not matched to a gene: 7. In DNA, the CDR3 is TGTGCCTCTCGGAGCGGGGAGAACACCGGGGAGCTGTTTTTT. Translating it yields CASRSGENTGELFF.

This clone was seen a few times. The chain uses TRBV7-2 and TRBJ1-5; 7 bases are a match to TRBD1. CDR3 size: 14 residues. The germline CDR1 and CDR2 sequences are SGHTA and FQGNSA. V was pared by 5 bases and J by 3 bases, with 4 bases of the junction left unmatched. CDR3 sequence reads: CASSRTGPNQPQHF. Written as DNA, the CDR3 is TGTGCCAGCAGCCGGACAGGCCCCAATCAGCCCCAGCATTTT.

The V call is TRBV29-1, the J call TRBJ2-7, with a possible D match to TRBD1 (6 bases). Per germline, CDR1 SQVTM and CDR2 ANQGSEA. CDR3 length: 15 residues. Trimming took 4 bases from V and 5 from J, leaving 21 bases between them. The CDR3 bases are TGCAGCGTTGCAGGGGCCCCACCAGGCACCCACGAGCAGTACTTC. It encodes CSVAGAPPGTHEQYF.

The V call is TRBV11-2, the J call TRBJ1-5, with 7 bases fitting TRBD1. Unmatched junction bases numbered 6, after V lost 3 bases and J lost 1 base. The CDR3 is made up of 16 amino acids. In germline, CDR1 is SGHAT, CDR2 FQNNGV. The CDR3 DNA reads TGTGCCAGCAGCTTCAAGGGGGCTGGGAGCAATCAGCCCCAGCATTTT. Translating it yields CASSFKGAGSNQPQHF.

V is TRBV30 and J is TRBJ2-7; TRBD2 aligns across 7 bases. The CDR3 runs 14 residues. J lost 2 bases, V lost 5 bases, and 9 bases had no gene match. Looked up from germline, CDR1 is GTSNPN and CDR2 is SVGIG (reference sequence). The CDR3 here is CAWDPGGGAYEQYF. DNA of the CDR3: TGTGCCTGGGACCCTGGCGGGGGAGCCTACGAGCAGTACTTC.

In this sample, this clone turned up once. This chain connects TRBV30 to TRBJ1-4; no definite D call. This CDR3 is built from 12 residues. Trimming stripped 2 bases from V and 2 bases from J, with 3 bases between. CDR1 GTSNPN and CDR2 SVGIG come from the germline V gene (reference sequence). The CDR3 region has the DNA TGTGCCTGGAGTTCGACTAATGAAAAACTGTTTTTT. Its protein is CAWSSTNEKLFF.

The chain employs TRBV4-1 and TRBJ1-6, with D maybe TRBD1 (6 bases). The germline gives CDR1 MGHRA, CDR2 YSYEKL. The V end was cut by 0 bases, the J end by 4 bases, with 13 bases between. This CDR3 is built from 17 residues. This CDR3 reads CASSQEGRGSYNSPLHF. The CDR3 DNA follows: TGCGCCAGCAGCCAAGAGGGCAGGGGCTCTTATAATTCACCCCTCCACTTT.

This clone showed up just a few times. This rearrangement joins TRBV5-1 to TRBJ2-5, with 10 bases fitting TRBD2. The germline gives CDR1 SGHRS, CDR2 YFSETQ. J gave up 3 bases and V 4 bases, and 9 bases lay outside the gene matches. The CDR3 length is 16 residues. CDR3 amino acids: CASSVGTSAGEETQYF. CDR3 DNA: TGCGCCAGCAGCGTGGGGACTAGCGCCGGGGAAGAGACCCAGTACTTC.

This chain uses TRBV7-2 with TRBJ2-1; D is perhaps TRBD2 (6 bases). Germline CDR1 SGHTA, CDR2 FQGNSA. This CDR3 region has 13 residues. The ends were cut back, 8 bases at V and 4 bases at J, with 12 bases in the middle. CDR3 amino acids: CASGLGGYNEQFF. As DNA, the CDR3 is TGTGCCAGCGGGCTGGGGGGTTACAATGAGCAGTTCTTC.

V usage is TRBV19 and J usage is TRBJ1-2, with D hard to call. Trimming cost V 2 bases and J 2 bases, with 9 bases left between them. Per the germline V gene, CDR1 is LNHDA and CDR2 is SQIVND (reference sequence). The CDR3 is made up of 14 amino acids. The CDR3 loop reads CASSIYVGNYGYTF. CDR3 nucleotides: TGTGCCAGTAGTATATATGTGGGGAACTATGGCTACACCTTC.

The rearrangement links TRBV28 to TRBJ2-7; 8 nucleotides match TRBD1. The J segment lost 3 bases and the V segment lost 3 bases, leaving 4 bases of the junction unmatched. The length of the CDR3 is 14 residues. Germline V gives CDR1 MDHEN, CDR2 SYDVKM. The CDR3 DNA reads TGTGCCAGCAGTTTGATCGGACAGGGCTACGAGCAGTACTTC. Translation gives CASSLIGQGYEQYF. The whole variable domain, remainder taken from reference TRBV28 and TRBJ2-7, is DVKVTQSSRYLVKRTGEKVFLECVQDMDHENMFWYRQDPGLGLRLIYFSYDVKMKEKGDIPEGYSVSREKKERFSLILESASTNQTSMYLCASSLIGQGYEQYFGPGTRLTVT.

The chain carries TRBV4-2 and TRBJ2-1, with D possibly TRBD2 on 5 matching bases. Germline CDR1 and CDR2: LGHNA and YNFKEQ. This CDR3 has 17 residues. The V end was cut by 0 bases, the J end by 2 bases, with 14 bases between. In DNA, the CDR3 is TGTGCCAGCAGCCAAGAGGGGATAGAGGGCCCCTACAATGAGCAGTTCTTC. Its protein product is CASSQEGIEGPYNEQFF.

This chain uses TRBV6-6 with TRBJ1-5; weak D call: TRBD1 (5 bases). This CDR3 has 15 residues. Germline CDR1 reads MNHNY; CDR2 reads SVGAGI (reference sequence). Trimming shortened V by 7 bases and J by 3 bases, and 16 bases separated the two germline ends. The CDR3 here is CASNRPRDNNQPQHF. CDR3 nucleotides: TGTGCCAGCAATCGTCCCAGGGATAACAATCAGCCCCAGCATTTT.

The chain links TRBV30 to TRBJ2-1; D gene unclear. The V gene lost 3 bases and the J gene lost 6 bases, with 12 bases spanning the gap. Germline loops: CDR1 GTSNPN, CDR2 SVGIG (reference sequence). The CDR3 spans 13 residues. The DNA for the CDR3 is TGTGCCTGGAGCTGGACCCAGCGCAATGAGCAGTTCTTC. Its protein is CAWSWTQRNEQFF.